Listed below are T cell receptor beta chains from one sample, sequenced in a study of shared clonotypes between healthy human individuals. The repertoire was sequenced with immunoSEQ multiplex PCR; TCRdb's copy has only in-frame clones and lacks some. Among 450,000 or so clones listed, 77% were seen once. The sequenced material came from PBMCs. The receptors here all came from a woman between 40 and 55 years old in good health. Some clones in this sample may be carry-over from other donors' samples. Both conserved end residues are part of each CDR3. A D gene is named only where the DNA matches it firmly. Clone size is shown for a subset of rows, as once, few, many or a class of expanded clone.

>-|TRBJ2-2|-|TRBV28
CASSTRLGGNTGELFF
TGTGCCAGCAGTACCCGGTTGGGGGGGAACACCGGGGAGCTGTTTTTT
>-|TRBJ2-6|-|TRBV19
CASSIGRAGANVLTF
TGTGCCAGTAGTATAGGTCGAGCTGGGGCCAACGTCCTGACTTTC
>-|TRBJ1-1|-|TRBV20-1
CSAAGAVAFF
TGCAGTGCTGCGGGCGCCGTAGCTTTCTTT
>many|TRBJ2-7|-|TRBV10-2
CASKPGRTSYEQYF
TGCGCCAGCAAGCCGGGACGGACCTCCTACGAGCAGTACTTC
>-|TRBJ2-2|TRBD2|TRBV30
CAWVKTSGSVGELFF
TGTGCCTGGGTCAAGACTAGCGGGAGTGTCGGGGAGCTGTTTTTT
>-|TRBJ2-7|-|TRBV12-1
CASSLGRRGDRGIYEQYF
TGTGCCAGCAGCTTGGGTCGGCGGGGTGATCGAGGTATCTACGAGCAGTACTTC
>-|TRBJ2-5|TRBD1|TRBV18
CASSPGSTGGVKTQYF
TGTGCCAGCTCACCAGGATCGACAGGGGGCGTGAAGACCCAGTACTTC
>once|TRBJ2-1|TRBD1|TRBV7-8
CASSPPGTGPYNEQFF
TGTGCCAGCAGCCCCCCGGGGACAGGCCCCTACAATGAGCAGTTCTTC
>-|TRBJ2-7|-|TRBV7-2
CASSLAQGYLTEQYF
TGTGCCAGCAGCTTAGCGCAGGGGTACCTCACCGAGCAGTACTTC
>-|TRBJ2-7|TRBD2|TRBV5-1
CASSLVLAGAKYEQYF
TGCGCCAGCAGCTTGGTTCTAGCGGGAGCTAAATACGAGCAGTACTTC
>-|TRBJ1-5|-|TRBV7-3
CASSFGTHGNQPQHF
TGTGCCAGCAGCTTCGGGACTCACGGCAATCAGCCCCAGCATTTT
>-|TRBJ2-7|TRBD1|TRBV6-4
CASSDSFRGRGEQYF
TGTGCCAGCAGTGACTCGTTCAGGGGGCGCGGTGAGCAGTACTTC
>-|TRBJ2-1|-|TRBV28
CASWSAARGNEQFF
TGTGCCAGCTGGTCTGCCGCACGGGGCAATGAGCAGTTCTTC
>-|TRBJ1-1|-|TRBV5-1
CASSSWMDGEAFF
TGCGCCAGCAGCTCGTGGATGGATGGTGAAGCTTTCTTT
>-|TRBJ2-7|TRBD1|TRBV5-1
CASSLDGTGQEQYF
TGCGCCAGCAGCTTGGACGGGACAGGGCAAGAGCAGTACTTC
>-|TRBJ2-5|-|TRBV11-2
CASSLQYIGQWSQETQYF
TGTGCCAGCAGCCTCCAGTATATCGGACAGTGGTCCCAAGAGACCCAGTACTTC
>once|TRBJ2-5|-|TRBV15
CATSRVEPGSVETQYF
TGTGCCACCAGCAGAGTGGAGCCCGGTTCCGTGGAGACCCAGTACTTC
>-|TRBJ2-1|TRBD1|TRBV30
CAWSFTTPGTGIHEQFF
TGTGCCTGGAGTTTTACAACCCCCGGGACAGGGATCCATGAGCAGTTCTTC